This T cell receptor beta chain was recovered during a study of blood T cell repertoires in COVID-19. Whole-study context: PBMCs, B-cell-depleted T cells, or T cells were the source of the cDNA or gDNA that made up the material.

Original methodology: Researchers report that nucleated cell counts were estimated from reference gene primer amplification. Some clones are missing from TCRdb's copy, which holds only in-frame ones; the method was immunoSEQ multiplex PCR. That table furnishes V, J and clone size, whereas the DNA furnished D and trimming. The sample records about 49,000 clones, about 76% being singletons. V lost 0 bases and J lost 1; bases outside the gene matches: 2. The CDR3 is 16 residues long. Germline loops: CDR1 LGHDT, CDR2 YNNKEL (reference sequence). The sample consisted of peripheral blood. The sequence was obtained from a woman of 80 years or more with COVID-19, enrolled during active disease. J is TRBJ2-3 and V is TRBV3-1 (or the pseudogene TRBV3-2); 9 nucleotides match TRBD2. CDR3 region: CASSQDVAGGTDTQYF. The CDR3 DNA follows: TGTGCCAGCAGCCAAGATGTAGCGGGGGGCACAGATACGCAGTATTTT.